These 27 T cell receptor beta chains were all obtained from the same sample, sequenced in a study of beta chain features in type 1 diabetes. Expressed TCRB transcripts got sequenced, as all isolated RNA was reverse transcribed. TCRdb's copy holds only in-frame clones and misses some; the assay was immunoSEQ multiplex PCR. The table has some 250,000 clones, around 26% seen once. The material sequenced was central memory CD4+ T cells from blood. The source is a man in his thirties or forties in good health.

There are a few counts of this clone. This rearrangement joins TRBV28 to TRBJ2-5; 7 nucleotides agree with TRBD1. The V segment lost 5 bases and the J segment 10 bases; nucleotides outside the gene matches: 13. The germline V gene encodes CDR1 MDHEN and CDR2 SYDVKM. This CDR3 has 14 amino acids. The DNA of the CDR3 is TGTGCCAGCAGTACGCCGGGACAGATACCACTCCAGTACTTC. Protein sequence: CASSTPGQIPLQYF.

The chain carries TRBV5-4 and TRBJ2-7; 8 nucleotides match TRBD1. The germline gives CDR1 SGHNT, CDR2 YYREEE (reference sequence). The CDR3 totals 13 residues. J gave up 5 bases and V 4 bases, and 5 bases lay outside the gene matches. The CDR3 is CASSRGQGDEQYF. In DNA form, the CDR3 reads TGTGCCAGCAGCCGCGGACAGGGAGACGAGCAGTACTTC.

This clone was detected a few times. The chain carries TRBV15 and TRBJ1-2, with TRBD1 matching over 7 bases. V dropped 1 base and J dropped 2; count of bases not matched to a gene: 4. The length of the CDR3 is 15 residues. In germline, CDR1 is LNHNV, CDR2 YYDKDF (reference sequence). CDR3 in amino acids: CATSRVPTGNYGYTF. DNA for the CDR3: TGTGCCACCAGCAGAGTCCCGACAGGGAACTATGGCTACACCTTC.

This clone has more than one count but fewer than ten. This sequence joins TRBV6-5 and TRBJ2-2; D remains unclear. The germline V gene encodes CDR1 MNHEY and CDR2 SVGAGI. This CDR3 contains 15 residues. V lost 4 bases to trimming and J lost 6 bases, with 15 bases between them. CDR3 protein: CASSLRDGPPGELFF. CDR3 nucleotides: TGTGCCAGCAGTTTAAGAGATGGACCCCCCGGGGAGCTGTTTTTT.

This clone was counted a few times. This rearrangement joins TRBV27 to TRBJ2-7; 9 bases are a match to TRBD2. V shed 6 bases, J shed 7 bases, and the junction held 16 bases outside the gene matches. Germline V gene sequence: CDR1 MNHEY, CDR2 SMNVEV (reference sequence). The CDR3 covers 16 residues. CDR3 nucleotide sequence: TGTGCCAGCAGCCGATTAGCGGGGGAAGGATTAATGGAGCAGTACTTC. Protein sequence: CASSRLAGEGLMEQYF.

The chain carries TRBV5-1 and TRBJ2-7; maybe TRBD1 (6 bases). Germline CDR1 and CDR2: SGHRS and YFSETQ. With 6 bases removed from V and 4 bases from J, the gap between germline ends came to 17 bases. The CDR3 has 14 amino acids. The chain's CDR3 is CASMPGVKEYEQYF. CDR3 in DNA: TGCGCCAGCATGCCAGGGGTAAAGGAGTACGAGCAGTACTTC.

CDR3: CASSLYTDGNTIYF. In DNA form, the CDR3 reads TGTGCCAGCAGCTTATACACAGACGGAAACACCATATATTTT. The chain is built from TRBV7-9 and TRBJ1-3; D gene uncertain. The CDR3 totals 14 residues. Germline V gene data show CDR1 as SEHNR and CDR2 as FQNEAQ (reference sequence). V was shortened by 2 bases and J by 4 bases, with 9 bases between the two germline ends. Supplemented by reference TRBV7-9 and TRBJ1-3, the full variable domain reads DTGVSQNPRHKITKRGQNVTFRCDPISEHNRLYWYRQTLGQGPEFLTYFQNEAQLEKSRLLSDRFSAERPKGSFSTLEIQRTEQGDSAMYLCASSLYTDGNTIYFGEGSWLTVV.

V gene TRBV21-1 combines with J gene TRBJ2-1; the D call TRBD1 from the table was never checked on the DNA. TRBV21-1 is deemed a pseudogene. The CDR3 is made up of 16 amino acids. DNA of the CDR3: TGTGCCAGCAGTACGAGGACAGGTGACACCTACAATGAGCAGTTCTTC. This gives the protein CASSTRTGDTYNEQFF.

In its sample, this clone was seen many times. The chain joins TRBV7-9 to TRBJ1-2; no definite D call. The CDR3 extends over 13 amino acids. The V end was cut by 7 bases, the J end by 4 bases, with 13 bases between. Looked up from germline, CDR1 is SEHNR and CDR2 is FQNEAQ (reference sequence). Written as DNA, the CDR3 is TGTGCCAGCAACCCCTCTTTTGGCTATGGCTACACCTTC. It encodes CASNPSFGYGYTF.

The chain joins TRBV4-1 to TRBJ2-5, with 7 bases lining up with TRBD1. J lost 3 bases, V lost 4 bases, and 2 bases had no gene match. Germline CDR1 reads MGHRA; CDR2 reads YSYEKL. The CDR3 is 13 residues long. The CDR3 loop reads CASSRGQEETQYF. The CDR3 coding sequence is TGCGCCAGCAGCCGAGGACAGGAAGAGACCCAGTACTTC.

CDR3 nucleotide sequence: TGTGCCAGCAGCCCCTCTCCCAACTCCTACAATGAGCAGTTCTTC. Translated, it gives CASSPSPNSYNEQFF. V gene TRBV7-2 combines with J gene TRBJ2-1, with D unclear. In germline, CDR1 is SGHTA, CDR2 FQGNSA. V was cut by 5 bases and J by 0 bases, with 11 bases left in between. This CDR3 region has 15 residues.

This clone occurred a few times. V is TRBV20-1 and J is TRBJ2-5, with a tentative D call TRBD2 (5 bases). The germline V gene encodes CDR1 DFQATT and CDR2 SNEGSKA (reference sequence). Trimming pared 1 base from V and 11 bases from J, leaving 11 bases between. The CDR3 is made up of 11 amino acids. The CDR3 protein is CSARVKWEQYF. CDR3 in DNA: TGCAGTGCTAGAGTTAAGTGGGAGCAGTACTTC.

The J gene is TRBJ1-5, the V gene TRBV30; D remains ambiguous. Looked up from germline, CDR1 is GTSNPN and CDR2 is SVGIG (reference sequence). The length of the CDR3 is 13 residues. With 2 bases removed from V and 7 bases from J, the gap between germline ends came to 12 bases. Written as DNA, the CDR3 is TGTGCCTGGAGTCCGGGCCAGTTACAGCCCCAGCATTTT. Amino acids: CAWSPGQLQPQHF. Together with reference TRBV30 and TRBJ1-5, the CDR3 gives the full variable domain: SQTIHQWPATLVQPVGSPLSLECTVEGTSNPNLYWYRQAAGRGLQLLFYSVGIGQISSEVPQNLSASRPQDRQFILSSKKLLLSDSGFYLCAWSPGQLQPQHFGDGTRLSIL.

The genes are TRBV7-8 and TRBJ2-3; TRBD2 aligns across 13 bases. The CDR3 runs 18 residues. The germline V gene has CDR1 SGHVS and CDR2 FQNEAQ. The ends lost 5 bases at V and 1 base at J; junction bases unmatched: 9. CDR3 loop: CASSHRTSGSTGTDTQYF. CDR3 nucleotides: TGTGCCAGCAGCCATCGGACTAGCGGGAGCACTGGCACAGATACGCAGTATTTT.

In this sample, this clone turned up a few times. The chain employs TRBV6-1 and TRBJ2-7; possible D gene TRBD1, 5 bases. The CDR3 covers 17 residues. With 0 bases removed from V and 0 bases from J, the gap between germline ends came to 15 bases. Germline loops: CDR1 MNHNS, CDR2 SASEGT. The CDR3 DNA reads TGTGCCAGCAGTGAAGCCTGGTGGGGCACGATCTCCTACGAGCAGTACTTC. This encodes CASSEAWWGTISYEQYF.

The chain employs TRBV7-2 and TRBJ2-5; 9 bases fit TRBD2. Trimming took 5 bases from V and 3 from J; bases not matched to a gene: 4. The CDR3 contains 14 residues. Per the germline V gene, CDR1 is SGHTA and CDR2 is FQGNSA. The DNA of the CDR3 is TGTGCCAGCAGCCGACGGACTAGCGAAGAGACCCAGTACTTC. Residues: CASSRRTSEETQYF.

The chain couples TRBV7-6 to TRBJ2-7; D unclear. The length of the CDR3 is 14 residues. Trimming shortened V by 5 bases and J by 2 bases, and 13 bases separated the two germline ends. Germline V lookup: CDR1 SGHVS, CDR2 FNYEAQ. In DNA, the CDR3 is TGTGCCAGCAGCCCTACAGATACTACCTACGAGCAGTACTTC. It is translated as CASSPTDTTYEQYF.

This clone was seen a handful of times. The chain is built from TRBV7-2 and TRBJ2-1; 9 bases map to TRBD1. V shed 5 bases, J shed 6 bases, and the junction held 8 bases outside the gene matches. This CDR3 contains 15 residues. Per germline, CDR1 SGHTA and CDR2 FQGNSA. The DNA of the CDR3 is TGTGCCAGCAGCGCCGGACAGGGGCGGGGCAATGAGCAGTTCTTC. It translates to CASSAGQGRGNEQFF.

This CDR3 reads CASSLFPGVNTGELFF. CDR3 nucleotide sequence: TGTGCCAGCAGTTTATTCCCGGGAGTGAACACCGGGGAGCTGTTTTTT. The chain combines TRBV28 with TRBJ2-2, with a weak D call TRBD2 (6 bases). CDR3 length: 16 amino acids. V was trimmed by 1 base and J by 1 base, leaving 10 bases between them. Germline lookup yields CDR1 MDHEN and CDR2 SYDVKM.

This clone was observed a few times. V gene TRBV7-2 combines with J gene TRBJ2-3; D perhaps matches TRBD2 (5 bases). This CDR3 contains 15 residues. Germline V CDR1 and CDR2: SGHTA, FQGNSA. Deletions cut 2 bases from V and 1 base from J, with 10 bases between. The CDR3 is CASSLSLGGTDTQYF. The CDR3 coding sequence is TGTGCCAGCAGCTTAAGCCTCGGGGGCACAGATACGCAGTATTTT.

This clone has a handful of counts. V gene TRBV6-1 combines with J gene TRBJ2-7, with TRBD2 identical over 7 bases. With 5 bases clipped from V and 2 bases from J, the junction kept 9 bases outside the gene matches. Germline V CDR1 and CDR2: MNHNS, SASEGT. This CDR3 has 15 amino acids. CDR3 nucleotides: TGTGCCAGCAGTCTGTCAATGGGGACTACCTACGAGCAGTACTTC. It encodes CASSLSMGTTYEQYF.

This clone was seen only a few times. The chain is built from TRBV5-1 and TRBJ1-1; maybe TRBD1 (5 bases). Germline lookup yields CDR1 SGHRS and CDR2 YFSETQ. The V and J ends lost 4 bases and 4 bases respectively, with 11 bases between them. The CDR3 has 13 amino acids. The chain's CDR3 is CASSPQERTEAFF. The CDR3 DNA is TGCGCCAGCAGCCCACAGGAGCGCACTGAAGCTTTCTTT.

The chain uses TRBV7-8 and TRBJ2-3; 8 positions match TRBD1. The CDR3 length is 17 residues. Per the germline V gene, CDR1 is SGHVS and CDR2 is FQNEAQ. Germline trimming cut 1 base from V and 3 bases from J; bases unmatched to any gene: 9. The CDR3 DNA follows: TGTGCCAGCAGCTTAGTGCCTCAGGGGGCGCGTACAGATACGCAGTATTTT. Its protein is CASSLVPQGARTDTQYF.

The chain links TRBV19 to TRBJ2-3; possible D gene TRBD2, 6 bases. The CDR3 consists of 14 residues. Trimming took 5 bases from V and 9 from J, leaving 18 bases between them. Per germline, CDR1 LNHDA and CDR2 SQIVND (reference sequence). The CDR3 protein is CASSGPGLLGTQYF. DNA of the CDR3: TGTGCCAGTAGTGGCCCGGGACTTCTGGGGACGCAGTATTTT.

The rearrangement uses TRBV29-1 and TRBJ1-4; 8 nucleotides agree with TRBD1. The CDR3 runs 15 residues. V was clipped by 4 bases and J by 1 base; unmatched bases: 5. The V gene's germline CDR1 is SQVTM and CDR2 ANQGSEA. The CDR3 region is CSVADRAKTNEKLFF. CDR3 nucleotides: TGCAGCGTTGCGGACAGGGCGAAAACTAATGAAAAACTGTTTTTT.

The chain carries TRBV11-2 and TRBJ2-1; D remains unclear. CDR1 is SGHAT, CDR2 FQNNGV, per germline. There are 16 residues in the CDR3. Trimming shortened V by 0 bases and J by 0 bases, and 9 bases separated the two germline ends. For the CDR3, the DNA is TGTGCCAGCAGCTTAGATGAGGCAAGCTCCTACAATGAGCAGTTCTTC. It specifies CASSLDEASSYNEQFF.

This rearrangement joins TRBV2 to TRBJ1-1; D might be TRBD1 (6 bases). The CDR3 has 14 amino acids. Germline loops: CDR1 SNHLY, CDR2 FYNNEI. V was trimmed by 6 bases and J by 2 bases, leaving 13 bases between them. The CDR3: CASRADRLNTEAFF. CDR3 nucleotide sequence: TGTGCCAGCAGAGCGGACAGACTAAACACTGAAGCTTTCTTT.